The clone carrying this T cell receptor (beta chain) has only one observation. Its specificity is not known. A sample-barcoded 5' primer and a J-beta primer mix were used in a second PCR of about 7 to 11 cycles. A single record per CDR3 protein comes from TCRdb applying MiXCR to the 5' RACE reads. The sample shows some 880,000 distinct CDR3 sequences, around 36% of them seen only once. The sample originates from a study of blood T cells in healthy people across ages. Findings of the study overall: Diversity was higher, and naive CD4+ cells more numerous, in long-lived donors than in aged donors. The diversity estimates, figures obtained from one million T cells, were considered underestimates. CMV infection status of these donors was not known.

Healthy Caucasian individuals from Russia aged roughly 6 to 90 served as donors. In germline, CDR1 is SGDLS, CDR2 YYNGEE. Trimming at V came to 1 base and at J to 3 bases, leaving 5 bases not matched to a gene. This CDR3 is built from 16 residues. This chain joins TRBV9 and TRBJ2-3, with 10 bases matching TRBD2. The sample taken for sequencing was blood. The clonotype originates from a man in his late teens or twenties in good health. DNA for the CDR3: TGTGCCAGCAGCGTATTGCTAGCGGGGGCGACAGATACGCAGTATTTT. Translation: CASSVLLAGATDTQYF.